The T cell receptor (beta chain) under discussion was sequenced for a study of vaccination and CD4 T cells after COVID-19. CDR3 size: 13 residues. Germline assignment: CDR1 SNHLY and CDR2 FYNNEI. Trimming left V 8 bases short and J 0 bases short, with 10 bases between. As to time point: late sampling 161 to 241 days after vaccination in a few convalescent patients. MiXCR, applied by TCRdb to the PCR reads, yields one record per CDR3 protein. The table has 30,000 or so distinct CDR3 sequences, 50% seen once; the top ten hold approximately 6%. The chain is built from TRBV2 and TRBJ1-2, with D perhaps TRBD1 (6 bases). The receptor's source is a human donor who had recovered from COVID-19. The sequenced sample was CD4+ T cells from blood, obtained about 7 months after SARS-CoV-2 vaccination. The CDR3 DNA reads TGTGCCAGCCAAAGGGACACTAACTATGGCTACACCTTC. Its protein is CASQRDTNYGYTF.